Each of the 10 T cell receptor beta chains below was sequenced from the same sample in a study of spatial heterogeneity in lung cancer. General observations from the study: For expanded intratumoral alpha and beta TCRs, counts tracked tumor mutation counts.

The time point: sample taken at primary tumor resection. One entry per CDR3 protein, called by TCRdb with MiXCR from the 5' RACE reads. The sample yields 6,000 to 8,000 distinct CDR3 sequences, about 7% seen once. These receptors' targets are unknown. The sequences come from lung tumor tissue, collected at surgery. These receptors originate from a female donor with early-stage non-small cell lung cancer.

This clonotype was seen many times. This rearrangement joins TRBV20-1 to TRBJ2-1, with D perhaps being TRBD1 or TRBD2 (5 bases each). The CDR3 totals 14 residues. V was pared by 3 bases and J by 6 bases, with 15 bases between. Germline loops: CDR1 DFQATT, CDR2 SNEGSKA (reference sequence). CDR3 coding DNA: TGCAGTGCTAGGTTTGGGGGATCTGGCAATGAGCAGTTCTTC. It yields the protein CSARFGGSGNEQFF.

This clonotype is termed medium-sized (0.01 to 0.1%). V and J are TRBV7-9 and TRBJ1-5, with 7 nucleotides matching TRBD1. This CDR3 is 15 amino acids long. Germline V CDR1 and CDR2: SEHNR, FQNEAQ (reference sequence). With 5 bases clipped from V and 4 bases from J, the junction kept 8 bases outside the gene matches. The CDR3 nucleotides are TGTGCCAGCAGCCAGAGCGACAGGGAAAATCAGCCCCAGCATTTT. Protein: CASSQSDRENQPQHF.

This clonotype was seen at least ten times. The genes are TRBV5-1 and TRBJ2-7, with TRBD2 matching 8 bases. The CDR3 has 15 residues. After removal of 4 bases from V and 4 bases from J, the junction contained 10 bases not matched to a gene. CDR1 is SGHRS and CDR2 is YFSETQ in the germline V gene. The CDR3 nucleotides read TGCGCCAGCAGCCCCAGCCCGGGACTAGTGTACGAGCAGTACTTC. Its protein is CASSPSPGLVYEQYF.

At least ten counts were recorded for this clonotype. This sequence joins TRBV11-2 and TRBJ2-5, with TRBD2 as a possible D gene (6 bases). The V end was cut by 5 bases, the J end by 2 bases, with 15 bases between. This CDR3 spans 15 amino acids. Germline V lookup: CDR1 SGHAT, CDR2 FQNNGV. CDR3 DNA sequence: TGTGCCAGCAGCGGGAGGAGAGGGGTTCAAGAGACCCAGTACTTC. Amino acid sequence: CASSGRRGVQETQYF. Based on the CDR3 plus reference TRBV11-2 and TRBJ2-5, the full variable domain is EAGVAQSPRYKIIEKRQSVAFWCNPISGHATLYWYQQILGQGPKLLIQFQNNGVVDDSQLPKDRFSAERLKGVDSTLKIQPAKLEDSAVYLCASSGRRGVQETQYFGPGTRLLVL.

This clonotype is deemed medium-sized. This sequence joins TRBV20-1 and TRBJ1-4, with 7 positions matching TRBD1. From germline, CDR1 is DFQATT and CDR2 SNEGSKA (reference sequence). Trimming cost V 6 bases and J 6 bases; bases outside gene matches: 7. The CDR3 contains 13 residues. The CDR3 protein is CSAPEGADEKLFF. The CDR3 nucleotides read TGCAGTGCGCCCGAGGGGGCGGATGAAAAACTGTTTTTT.

This clonotype was detected ten times or more. The rearrangement links TRBV18 to TRBJ2-7; tentative D call: TRBD1 (7 bases). V was clipped by 0 bases and J by 9 bases, with 12 bases between them. Per the germline V gene, CDR1 is KGHSH and CDR2 is LQKENI. There are 13 residues in the CDR3. Written as DNA, the CDR3 is TGTGCCAGCTCACCACCGCAGGGGGGAGGGCAGTACTTC. It yields the protein CASSPPQGGGQYF. Supplemented by reference TRBV18 and TRBJ2-7, the full variable domain reads NAGVMQNPRHLVRRRGQEARLRCSPMKGHSHVYWYRQLPEEGLKFMVYLQKENIIDESGMPKERFSAEFPKEGPSILRIQQVVRGDSAAYFCASSPPQGGGQYFGPGTRLTVT.

At least ten counts were recorded for this clonotype. This chain links TRBV4-1 with TRBJ1-4; tentative D call: TRBD1 (6 bases). This CDR3 has 16 residues. V lost 0 bases and J 5 bases, leaving 13 bases between the germline ends. CDR1 and CDR2 from the germline V gene are MGHRA and YSYEKL. The CDR3 protein is CASSQEGGAANEKLFF. The CDR3 DNA reads as TGCGCCAGCAGCCAAGAGGGGGGGGCAGCCAATGAAAAACTGTTTTTT.

Turning to this clonotype: A much more abundant neighbour one base away suggests this may be a read error. The rearrangement uses TRBV6-1 and TRBJ1-1; D might be TRBD1 (5 bases). Germline lookup yields CDR1 MNHNS and CDR2 SASEGT. The CDR3 is 13 amino acids. The CDR3 region is CASSGGENTGAFF. CDR3 coding DNA: TGTGCCAGCAGTGGGGGGGAGAACACTGGAGCTTTCTTT.

By share of the sample, this clonotype is medium-sized. V is TRBV27 and J is TRBJ2-7; D remains unclear. Trimming stripped 5 bases from V and 2 bases from J, with 19 bases between. This CDR3 is 16 amino acids long. Germline CDR1 and CDR2: MNHEY and SMNVEV (reference sequence). The CDR3 sequence: CASSPYPSYGAYEQYF. The CDR3 DNA reads as TGTGCCAGCAGTCCGTACCCTTCCTACGGAGCCTACGAGCAGTACTTC.

By share of the sample, this clonotype is medium-sized (0.01 to 0.1%). The chain uses TRBV29-1 and TRBJ1-1; D call uncertain. Germline V gene lookup returns CDR1 SQVTM and CDR2 ANQGSEA. The CDR3 consists of 13 residues. V lost 7 bases and J 1 base, leaving 13 bases between the germline ends. The CDR3 DNA follows: TGCAGCGCCCGACCGGACGGGAACACTGAAGCTTTCTTT. Translated, it gives CSARPDGNTEAFF.